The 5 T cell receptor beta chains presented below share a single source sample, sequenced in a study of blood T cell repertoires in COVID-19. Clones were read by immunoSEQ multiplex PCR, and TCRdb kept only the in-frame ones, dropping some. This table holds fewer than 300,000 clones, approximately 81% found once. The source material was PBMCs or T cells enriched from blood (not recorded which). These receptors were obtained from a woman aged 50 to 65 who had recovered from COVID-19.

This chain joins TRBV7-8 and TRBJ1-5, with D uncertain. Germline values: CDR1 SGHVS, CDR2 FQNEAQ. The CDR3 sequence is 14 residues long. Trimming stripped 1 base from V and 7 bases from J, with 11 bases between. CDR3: CASSLVRERQPQHF. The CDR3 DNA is TGTGCCAGCAGCTTAGTTAGGGAGAGGCAGCCCCAGCATTTT.

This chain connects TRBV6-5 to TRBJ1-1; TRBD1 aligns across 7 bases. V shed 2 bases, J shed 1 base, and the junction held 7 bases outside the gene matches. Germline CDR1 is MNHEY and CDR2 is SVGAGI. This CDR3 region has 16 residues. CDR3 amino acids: CASSYDLTGSNTEAFF. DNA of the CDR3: TGTGCCAGCAGTTACGACTTGACAGGGTCGAACACTGAAGCTTTCTTT.

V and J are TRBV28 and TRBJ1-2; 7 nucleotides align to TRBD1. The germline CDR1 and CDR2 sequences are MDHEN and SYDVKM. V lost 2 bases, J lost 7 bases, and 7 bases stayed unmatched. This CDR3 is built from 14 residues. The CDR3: CASSLVDRVGGYTF. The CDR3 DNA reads TGTGCCAGCAGTTTAGTCGACAGGGTTGGTGGCTACACCTTC.

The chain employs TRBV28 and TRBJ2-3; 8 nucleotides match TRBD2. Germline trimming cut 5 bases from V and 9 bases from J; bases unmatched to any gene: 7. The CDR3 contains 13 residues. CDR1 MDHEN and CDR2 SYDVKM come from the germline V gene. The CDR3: CASSPLTSATQYF. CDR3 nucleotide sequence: TGTGCCAGCAGTCCACTGACTAGCGCGACGCAGTATTTT. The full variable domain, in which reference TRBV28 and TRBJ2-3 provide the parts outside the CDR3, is DVKVTQSSRYLVKRTGEKVFLECVQDMDHENMFWYRQDPGLGLRLIYFSYDVKMKEKGDIPEGYSVSREKKERFSLILESASTNQTSMYLCASSPLTSATQYFGPGTRLTVL.

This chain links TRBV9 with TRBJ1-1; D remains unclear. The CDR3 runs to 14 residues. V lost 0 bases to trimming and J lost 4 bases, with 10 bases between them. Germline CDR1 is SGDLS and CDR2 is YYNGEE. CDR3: CASSVVEGGTEAFF. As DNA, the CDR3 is TGTGCCAGCAGCGTAGTGGAGGGCGGCACTGAAGCTTTCTTT.